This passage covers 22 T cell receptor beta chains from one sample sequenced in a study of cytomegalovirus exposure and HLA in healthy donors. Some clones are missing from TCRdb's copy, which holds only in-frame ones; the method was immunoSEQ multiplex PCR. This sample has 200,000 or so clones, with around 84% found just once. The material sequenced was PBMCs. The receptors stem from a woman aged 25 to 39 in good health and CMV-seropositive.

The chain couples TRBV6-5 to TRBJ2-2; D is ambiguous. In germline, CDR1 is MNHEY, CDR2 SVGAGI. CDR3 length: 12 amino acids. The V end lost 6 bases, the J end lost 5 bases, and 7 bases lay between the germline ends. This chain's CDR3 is CASRGETGELFF. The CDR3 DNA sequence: TGTGCCAGCAGAGGAGAAACCGGGGAGCTGTTTTTT.

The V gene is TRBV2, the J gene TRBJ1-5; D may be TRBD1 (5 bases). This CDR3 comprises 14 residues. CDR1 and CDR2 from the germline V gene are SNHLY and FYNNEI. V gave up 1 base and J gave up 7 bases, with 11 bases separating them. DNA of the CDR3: TGTGCCAGCAGTGAAGTCAGGGTTGGGCAGCCCCAGCATTTT. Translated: CASSEVRVGQPQHF.

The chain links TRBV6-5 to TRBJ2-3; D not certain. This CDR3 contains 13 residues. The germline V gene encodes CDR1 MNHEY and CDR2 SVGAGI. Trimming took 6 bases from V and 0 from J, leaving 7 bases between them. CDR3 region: CASSPPSTDTQYF. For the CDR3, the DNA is TGTGCCAGCAGCCCTCCTAGCACAGATACGCAGTATTTT.

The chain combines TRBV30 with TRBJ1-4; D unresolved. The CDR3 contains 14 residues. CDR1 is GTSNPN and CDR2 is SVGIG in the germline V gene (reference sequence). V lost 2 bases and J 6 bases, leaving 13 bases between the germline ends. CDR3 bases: TGTGCCTGGAGTCACTCATATCGGTATGAAAAACTGTTTTTT. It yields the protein CAWSHSYRYEKLFF.

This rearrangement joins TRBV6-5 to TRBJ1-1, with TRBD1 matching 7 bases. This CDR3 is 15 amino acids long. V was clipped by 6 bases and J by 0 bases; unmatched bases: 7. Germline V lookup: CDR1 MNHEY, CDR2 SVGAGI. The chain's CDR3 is CASRNPGTVNTEAFF. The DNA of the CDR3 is TGTGCCAGCAGAAACCCCGGGACAGTGAACACTGAAGCTTTCTTT.

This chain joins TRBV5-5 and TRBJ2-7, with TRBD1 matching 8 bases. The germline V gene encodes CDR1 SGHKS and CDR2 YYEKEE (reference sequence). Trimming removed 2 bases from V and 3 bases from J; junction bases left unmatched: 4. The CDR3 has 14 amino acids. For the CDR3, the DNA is TGTGCCAGCAGCTTCCAGGGGGCCCGCTACGAGCAGTACTTC. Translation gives CASSFQGARYEQYF.

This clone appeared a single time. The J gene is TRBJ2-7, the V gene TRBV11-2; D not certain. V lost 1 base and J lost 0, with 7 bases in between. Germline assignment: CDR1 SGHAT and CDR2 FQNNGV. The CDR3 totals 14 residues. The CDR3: CASSLVYGSYEQYF. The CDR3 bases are TGTGCCAGCAGCTTAGTATACGGCTCCTACGAGCAGTACTTC.

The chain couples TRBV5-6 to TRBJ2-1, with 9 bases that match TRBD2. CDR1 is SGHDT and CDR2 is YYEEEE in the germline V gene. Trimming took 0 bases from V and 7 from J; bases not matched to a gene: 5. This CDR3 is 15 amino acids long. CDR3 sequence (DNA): TGTGCCAGCAGCTTGGATAGCGGGAGTTGGAATGAGCAGTTCTTC. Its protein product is CASSLDSGSWNEQFF.

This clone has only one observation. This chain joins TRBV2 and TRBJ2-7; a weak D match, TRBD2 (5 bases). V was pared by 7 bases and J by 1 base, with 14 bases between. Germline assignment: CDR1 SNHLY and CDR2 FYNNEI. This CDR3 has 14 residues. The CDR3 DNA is TGTGCCAGCACCCGACTTGGACTTTCCTACGAGCAGTACTTC. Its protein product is CASTRLGLSYEQYF. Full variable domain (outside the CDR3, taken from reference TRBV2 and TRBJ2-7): EPEVTQTPSHQVTQMGQEVILRCVPISNHLYFYWYRQILGQKVEFLVSFYNNEISEKSEIFDDQFSVERPDGSNFTLKIRSTKLEDSAMYFCASTRLGLSYEQYFGPGTRLTVT.

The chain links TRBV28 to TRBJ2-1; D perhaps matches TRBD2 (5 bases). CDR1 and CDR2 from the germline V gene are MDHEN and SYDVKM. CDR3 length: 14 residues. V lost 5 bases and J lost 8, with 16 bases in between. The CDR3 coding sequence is TGTGCCAGCAGTCCGCCGGCGGGTTTGCATGAGCAGTTCTTC. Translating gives CASSPPAGLHEQFF. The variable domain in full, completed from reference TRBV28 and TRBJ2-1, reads DVKVTQSSRYLVKRTGEKVFLECVQDMDHENMFWYRQDPGLGLRLIYFSYDVKMKEKGDIPEGYSVSREKKERFSLILESASTNQTSMYLCASSPPAGLHEQFFGPGTRLTVL.

The CDR3 sequence is CASSVGATYEQYF. The CDR3 DNA sequence: TGTGCCAGCAGTGTCGGAGCAACCTACGAGCAGTACTTC. This chain connects TRBV2 to TRBJ2-7; D unclear. The germline V gene encodes CDR1 SNHLY and CDR2 FYNNEI. V was pared by 4 bases and J by 2 bases, with 9 bases between. The CDR3 is 13 amino acids.

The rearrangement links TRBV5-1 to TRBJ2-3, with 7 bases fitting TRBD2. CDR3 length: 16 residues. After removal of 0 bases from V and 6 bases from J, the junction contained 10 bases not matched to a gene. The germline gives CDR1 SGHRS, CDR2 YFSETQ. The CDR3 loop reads CASSLDGGRGLDTQYF. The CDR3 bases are TGCGCCAGCAGCTTGGACGGGGGGAGAGGGTTGGATACGCAGTATTTT.

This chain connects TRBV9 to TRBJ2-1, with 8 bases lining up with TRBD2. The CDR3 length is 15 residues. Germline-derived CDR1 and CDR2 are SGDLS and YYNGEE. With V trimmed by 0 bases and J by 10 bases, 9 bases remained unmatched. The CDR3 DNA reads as TGTGCCAGCAGCGTAGCCCCAGCGGGAGAGGTCGAGCAGTTCTTC. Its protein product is CASSVAPAGEVEQFF. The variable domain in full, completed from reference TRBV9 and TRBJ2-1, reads DSGVTQTPKHLITATGQRVTLRCSPRSGDLSVYWYQQSLDQGLQFLIQYYNGEERAKGNILERFSAQQFPDLHSELNLSSLELGDSALYFCASSVAPAGEVEQFFGPGTRLTVL.

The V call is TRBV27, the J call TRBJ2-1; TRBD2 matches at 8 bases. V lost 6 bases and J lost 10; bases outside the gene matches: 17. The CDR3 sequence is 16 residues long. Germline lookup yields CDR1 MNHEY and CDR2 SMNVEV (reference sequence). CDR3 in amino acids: CASSSPSGSPRFEQFF. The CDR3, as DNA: TGTGCCAGCAGCTCCCCCAGCGGGAGCCCACGTTTCGAGCAGTTCTTC.

DNA for the CDR3: TGTGCCAGCAACCCGGGACTAGAGAGGAATGAGCAGTTCTTC. Protein sequence: CASNPGLERNEQFF. The chain uses TRBV13 and TRBJ2-1; TRBD2 matches at 8 bases. The germline V gene has CDR1 PRHDT and CDR2 FYEKMQ (reference sequence). V shed 7 bases, J shed 7 bases, and the junction held 9 bases outside the gene matches. CDR3 size: 14 residues.

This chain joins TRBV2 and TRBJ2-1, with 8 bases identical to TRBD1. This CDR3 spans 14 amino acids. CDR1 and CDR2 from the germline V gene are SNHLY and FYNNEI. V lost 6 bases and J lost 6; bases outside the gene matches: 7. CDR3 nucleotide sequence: TGTGCCAGCAGCGAACTACAGGGGGTCAATGAGCAGTTCTTC. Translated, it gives CASSELQGVNEQFF.

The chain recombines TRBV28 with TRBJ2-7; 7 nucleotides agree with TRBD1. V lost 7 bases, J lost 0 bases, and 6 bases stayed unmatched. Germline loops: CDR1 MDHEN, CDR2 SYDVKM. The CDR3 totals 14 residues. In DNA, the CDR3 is TGTGCCAGCAACCGGGACAGTAGCTCCTACGAGCAGTACTTC. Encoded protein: CASNRDSSSYEQYF.

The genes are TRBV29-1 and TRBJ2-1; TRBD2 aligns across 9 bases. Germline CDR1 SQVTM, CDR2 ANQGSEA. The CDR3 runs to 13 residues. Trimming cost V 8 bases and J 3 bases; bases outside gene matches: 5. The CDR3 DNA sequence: TGCAGCCATTGGACTAGCGACTACAATGAGCAGTTCTTC. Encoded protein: CSHWTSDYNEQFF.

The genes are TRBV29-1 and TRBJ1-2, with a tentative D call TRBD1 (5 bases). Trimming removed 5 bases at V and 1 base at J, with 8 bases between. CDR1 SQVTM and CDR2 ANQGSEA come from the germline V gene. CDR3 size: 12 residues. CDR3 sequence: CSVLDNNYGYTF. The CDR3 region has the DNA TGCAGCGTTTTGGACAATAACTATGGCTACACCTTC.

The CDR3 protein is CASSQRGRSAYEQYF. For the CDR3, the DNA is TGTGCCAGCAGCCAAAGAGGGCGTTCGGCCTACGAGCAGTACTTC. The rearrangement links TRBV13 to TRBJ2-7; TRBD2 might be the D (5 bases). V gave up 5 bases and J gave up 2 bases, with 16 bases separating them. This CDR3 contains 15 residues. CDR1 and CDR2 from the germline V gene are PRHDT and FYEKMQ (reference sequence).

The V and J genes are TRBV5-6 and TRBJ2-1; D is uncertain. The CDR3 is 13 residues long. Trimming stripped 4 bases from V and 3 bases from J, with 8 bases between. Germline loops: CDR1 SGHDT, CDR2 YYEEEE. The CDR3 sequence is CASSRNIYNEQFF. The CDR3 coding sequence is TGTGCCAGCAGCCGAAACATCTACAATGAGCAGTTCTTC.

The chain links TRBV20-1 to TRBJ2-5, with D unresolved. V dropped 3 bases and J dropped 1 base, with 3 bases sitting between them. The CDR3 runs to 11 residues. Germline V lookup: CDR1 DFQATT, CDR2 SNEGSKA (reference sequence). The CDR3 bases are TGCAGTGCTAGCTCCCAAGAGACCCAGTACTTC. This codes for CSASSQETQYF.